This T cell receptor beta chain was found in a study of T cells after yellow fever vaccination. Overall study: Fractions of low cell number were prepared using SMART-Seq v4 Ultra Low Input.

Broader study findings: A faster peak, day 5 versus 15, was reached by the weaker secondary response.

Production of TCR cDNA was by 5'RACE template switching, which also added a universal primer site and UMIs. TCRdb re-called the 5' RACE reads through MiXCR, storing one row per CDR3 protein. The table lists around 320,000 distinct CDR3 sequences, around a tenth of them singletons. This clonotype was seen ten or more times. Its antigen is as yet unknown. The origin of this receptor is a man younger than 30 who received the YFV17D yellow fever vaccine. Sample: CD4+ T cells sorted from PBMCs, taken 45 days after the yellow fever booster vaccination.

CDR3 sequence reads: CASSLQGQPQHF. The CDR3, as DNA: TGTGCCAGCAGCCTTCAGGGTCAGCCCCAGCATTTT. The rearrangement links TRBV28 to TRBJ1-5; possibly TRBD1 for D (5 bases). The CDR3 totals 12 residues. V dropped 6 bases and J dropped 6 bases, with 9 bases sitting between them. The germline V gene has CDR1 MDHEN and CDR2 SYDVKM.